What follows is one TCR beta chain and its context. Its antigen is unidentified. Trimming pared 2 bases from V and 10 bases from J, leaving 14 bases between. Germline V CDR1 and CDR2: SGHDT, YYEEEE. This CDR3 is 13 amino acids long. The sample belongs to a study of beta chain features in type 1 diabetes. Study outcomes and limitations: In the patient group, naive, central memory and Treg TCRB repertoires seemed more alike than in the healthy donor group. Highly expressing activated T cells could be over-counted with a cDNA template. Type 1 diabetes patients showed a moderate but significant shortening of TCRB CDR3s in all four CD4+ subsets.

What was sequenced were expressed TCRB transcripts, since all of the isolated RNA had been reverse transcribed. Measured with immunoSEQ multiplex PCR; TCRdb has only the in-frame clones, and not every one. The table includes fewer than 45,000 clones, around 63% detected once. In total, each donor contributed a single heparinised blood draw that averaged approximately 0.12 L. Each population that was sorted was more than 95% pure. The chain employs TRBV5-6 and TRBJ2-3; no clear D. The sequenced sample was Tregs from blood. The receptor's source is a man younger than 40 with type 1 diabetes. Some clones in this sample may be carry-over from other donors' samples. Here the CDR3 DNA reads TGTGCCAGCAGCTTTCAAGTCCCCGGGTCGCAGTATTTT. Its translation: CASSFQVPGSQYF.